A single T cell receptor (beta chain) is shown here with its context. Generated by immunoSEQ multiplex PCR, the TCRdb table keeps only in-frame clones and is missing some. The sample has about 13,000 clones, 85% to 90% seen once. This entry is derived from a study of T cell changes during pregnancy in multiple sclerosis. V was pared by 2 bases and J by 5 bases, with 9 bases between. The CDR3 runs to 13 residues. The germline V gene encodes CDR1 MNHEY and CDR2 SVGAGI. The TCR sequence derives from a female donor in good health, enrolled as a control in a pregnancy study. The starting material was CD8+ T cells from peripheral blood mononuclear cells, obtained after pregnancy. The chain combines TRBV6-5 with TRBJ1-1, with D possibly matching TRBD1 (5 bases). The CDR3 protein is CASSYRGWTEAFF. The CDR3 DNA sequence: TGTGCCAGCAGTTACAGGGGTTGGACTGAAGCTTTCTTT.